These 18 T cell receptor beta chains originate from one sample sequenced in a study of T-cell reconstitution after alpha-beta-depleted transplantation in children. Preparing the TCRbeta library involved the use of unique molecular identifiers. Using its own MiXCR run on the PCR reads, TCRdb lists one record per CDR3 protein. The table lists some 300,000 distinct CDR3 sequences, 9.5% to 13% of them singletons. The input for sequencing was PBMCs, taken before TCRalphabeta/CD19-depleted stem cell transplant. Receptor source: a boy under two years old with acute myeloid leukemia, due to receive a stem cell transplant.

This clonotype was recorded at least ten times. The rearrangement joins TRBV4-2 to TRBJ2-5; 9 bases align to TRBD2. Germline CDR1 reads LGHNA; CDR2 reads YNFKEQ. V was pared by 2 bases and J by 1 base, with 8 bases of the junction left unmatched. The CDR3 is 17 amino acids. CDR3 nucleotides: TGTGCCAGCAGCCAACAGTTGGCGGGGGGGGGCCAAGAGACCCAGTACTTC. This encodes CASSQQLAGGGQETQYF.

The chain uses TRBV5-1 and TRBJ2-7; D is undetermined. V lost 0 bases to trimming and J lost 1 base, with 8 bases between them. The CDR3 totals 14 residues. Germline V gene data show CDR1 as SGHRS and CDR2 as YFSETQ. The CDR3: CASSLDTRSYEQYF. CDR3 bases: TGCGCCAGCAGCTTGGACACCAGATCCTACGAGCAGTACTTC.

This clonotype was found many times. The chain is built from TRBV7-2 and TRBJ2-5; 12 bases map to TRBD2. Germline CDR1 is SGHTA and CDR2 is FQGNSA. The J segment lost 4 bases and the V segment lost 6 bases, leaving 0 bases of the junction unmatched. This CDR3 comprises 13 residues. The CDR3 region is CASRTSGRETQYF. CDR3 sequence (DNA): TGTGCCAGCAGGACTAGCGGGAGAGAGACCCAGTACTTC.

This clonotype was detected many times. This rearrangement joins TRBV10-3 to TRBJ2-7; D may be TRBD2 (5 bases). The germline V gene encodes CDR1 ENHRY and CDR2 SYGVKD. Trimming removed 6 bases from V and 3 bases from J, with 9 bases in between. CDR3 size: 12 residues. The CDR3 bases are TGTGCCATCAGCGCCGGAGGCTACGAGCAGTACTTC. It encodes CAISAGGYEQYF.

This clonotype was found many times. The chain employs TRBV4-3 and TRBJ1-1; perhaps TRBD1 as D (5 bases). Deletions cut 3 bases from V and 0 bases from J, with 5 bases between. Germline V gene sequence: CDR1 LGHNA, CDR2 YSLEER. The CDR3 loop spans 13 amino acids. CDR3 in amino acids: CASSHRVNTEAFF. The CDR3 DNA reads TGCGCCAGCAGCCACAGGGTGAACACTGAAGCTTTCTTT.

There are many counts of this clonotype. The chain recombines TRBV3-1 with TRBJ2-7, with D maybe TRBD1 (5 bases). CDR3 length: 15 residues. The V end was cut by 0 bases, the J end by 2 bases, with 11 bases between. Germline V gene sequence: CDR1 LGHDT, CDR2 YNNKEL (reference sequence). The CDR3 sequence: CASSQDLGAPYEQYF. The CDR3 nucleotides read TGTGCCAGCAGCCAAGACCTTGGGGCCCCCTACGAGCAGTACTTC.

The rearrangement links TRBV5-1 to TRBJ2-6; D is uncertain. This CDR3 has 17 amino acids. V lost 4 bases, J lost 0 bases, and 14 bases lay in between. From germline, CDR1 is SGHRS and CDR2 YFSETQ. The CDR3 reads CASSPTAGYSGANVLTF. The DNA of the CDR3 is TGCGCCAGCAGCCCGACGGCCGGATACTCTGGGGCCAACGTCCTGACTTTC. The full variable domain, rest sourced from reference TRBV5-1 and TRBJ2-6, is KAGVTQTPRYLIKTRGQQVTLSCSPISGHRSVSWYQQTPGQGLQFLFEYFSETQRNKGNFPGRFSGRQFSNSRSEMNVSTLELGDSALYLCASSPTAGYSGANVLTFGAGSRLTVL.

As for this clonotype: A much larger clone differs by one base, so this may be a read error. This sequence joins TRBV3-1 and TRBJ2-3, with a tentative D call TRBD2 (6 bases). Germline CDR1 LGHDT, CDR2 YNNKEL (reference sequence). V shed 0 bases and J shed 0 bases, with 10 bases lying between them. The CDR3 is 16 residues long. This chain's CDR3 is CASSQDVSGSTDTQYF. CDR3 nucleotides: TGTGCCAGCAGCCAAGATGTCAGCGGGAGCACAGATACGCAGTATTTT.

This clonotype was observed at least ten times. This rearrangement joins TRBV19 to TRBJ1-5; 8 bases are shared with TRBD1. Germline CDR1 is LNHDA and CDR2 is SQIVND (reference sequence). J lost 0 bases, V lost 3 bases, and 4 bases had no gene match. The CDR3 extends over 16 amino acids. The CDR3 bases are TGTGCCAGTAGTATCTACAGGGGGGATAGCAATCAGCCCCAGCATTTT. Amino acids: CASSIYRGDSNQPQHF. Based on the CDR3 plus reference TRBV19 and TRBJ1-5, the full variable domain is DGGITQSPKYLFRKEGQNVTLSCEQNLNHDAMYWYRQDPGQGLRLIYYSQIVNDFQKGDIAEGYSVSREKKESFPLTVTSAQKNPTAFYLCASSIYRGDSNQPQHFGDGTRLSIL.

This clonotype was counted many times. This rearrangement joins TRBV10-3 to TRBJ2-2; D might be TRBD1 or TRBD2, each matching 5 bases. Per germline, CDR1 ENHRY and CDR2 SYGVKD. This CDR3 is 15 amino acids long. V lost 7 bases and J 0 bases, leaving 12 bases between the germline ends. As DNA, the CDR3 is TGTGCCATCACCACCGGGACGCCGAACACCGGGGAGCTGTTTTTT. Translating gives CAITTGTPNTGELFF.

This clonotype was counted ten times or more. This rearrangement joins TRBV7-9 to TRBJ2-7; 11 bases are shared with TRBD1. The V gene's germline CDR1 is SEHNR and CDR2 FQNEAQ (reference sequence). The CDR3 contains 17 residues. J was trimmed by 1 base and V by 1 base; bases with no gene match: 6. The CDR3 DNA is TGTGCCAGCAGCTTAGACTACCGGGACAGGGGGTCCTACGAGCAGTACTTC. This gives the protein CASSLDYRDRGSYEQYF.

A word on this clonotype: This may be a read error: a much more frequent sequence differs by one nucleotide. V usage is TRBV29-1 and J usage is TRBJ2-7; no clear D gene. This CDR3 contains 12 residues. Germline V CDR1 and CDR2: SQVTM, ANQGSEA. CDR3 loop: CSVEVGSLEQSF. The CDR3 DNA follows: TGCAGCGTTGAAGTGGGCAGCCTCGAGCAGTCCTTC.

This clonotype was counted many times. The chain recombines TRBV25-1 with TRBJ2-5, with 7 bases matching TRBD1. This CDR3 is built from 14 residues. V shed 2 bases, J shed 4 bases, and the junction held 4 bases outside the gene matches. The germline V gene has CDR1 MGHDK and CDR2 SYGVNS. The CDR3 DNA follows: TGTGCCAGCAGTGAAGCAACAGGGGTAGAGACCCAGTACTTC. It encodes CASSEATGVETQYF.

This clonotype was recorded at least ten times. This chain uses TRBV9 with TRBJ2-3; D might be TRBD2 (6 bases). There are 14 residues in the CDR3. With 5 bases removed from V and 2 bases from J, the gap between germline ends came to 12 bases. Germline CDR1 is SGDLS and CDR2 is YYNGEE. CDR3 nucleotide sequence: TGTGCCAGCAGTTCTGCGGGATACACAGATACGCAGTATTTT. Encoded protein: CASSSAGYTDTQYF.

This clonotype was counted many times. This CDR3 reads CASGTGTSATGELFF. As DNA, the CDR3 is TGTGCCAGCGGCACCGGGACTAGTGCTACCGGGGAGCTGTTTTTT. J is TRBJ2-2 and V is TRBV12-3 or TRBV12-4; 8 bases align to TRBD2. This CDR3 region has 15 residues. Germline trimming cut 8 bases from V and 5 bases from J; bases unmatched to any gene: 10.

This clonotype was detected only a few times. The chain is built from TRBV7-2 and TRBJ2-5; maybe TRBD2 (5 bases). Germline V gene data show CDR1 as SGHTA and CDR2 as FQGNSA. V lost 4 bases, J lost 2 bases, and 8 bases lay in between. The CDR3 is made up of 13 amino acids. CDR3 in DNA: TGTGCCAGCAGCTGGCCGGGACAAGAGACCCAGTACTTC. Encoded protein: CASSWPGQETQYF.

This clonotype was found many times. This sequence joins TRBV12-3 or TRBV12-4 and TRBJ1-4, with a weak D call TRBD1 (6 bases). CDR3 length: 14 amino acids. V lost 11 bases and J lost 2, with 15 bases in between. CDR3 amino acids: CASRGGWTNEKLFF. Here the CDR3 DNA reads TGTGCCTCCAGGGGCGGTTGGACTAATGAAAAACTGTTTTTT.

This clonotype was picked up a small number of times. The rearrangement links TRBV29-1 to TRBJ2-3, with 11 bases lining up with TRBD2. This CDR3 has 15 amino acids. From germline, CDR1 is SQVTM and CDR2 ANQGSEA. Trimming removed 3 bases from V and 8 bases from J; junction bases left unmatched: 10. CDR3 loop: CSVDLAGGTLGTQYF. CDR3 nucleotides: TGCAGCGTTGATCTAGCGGGAGGAACACTGGGTACGCAGTATTTT.